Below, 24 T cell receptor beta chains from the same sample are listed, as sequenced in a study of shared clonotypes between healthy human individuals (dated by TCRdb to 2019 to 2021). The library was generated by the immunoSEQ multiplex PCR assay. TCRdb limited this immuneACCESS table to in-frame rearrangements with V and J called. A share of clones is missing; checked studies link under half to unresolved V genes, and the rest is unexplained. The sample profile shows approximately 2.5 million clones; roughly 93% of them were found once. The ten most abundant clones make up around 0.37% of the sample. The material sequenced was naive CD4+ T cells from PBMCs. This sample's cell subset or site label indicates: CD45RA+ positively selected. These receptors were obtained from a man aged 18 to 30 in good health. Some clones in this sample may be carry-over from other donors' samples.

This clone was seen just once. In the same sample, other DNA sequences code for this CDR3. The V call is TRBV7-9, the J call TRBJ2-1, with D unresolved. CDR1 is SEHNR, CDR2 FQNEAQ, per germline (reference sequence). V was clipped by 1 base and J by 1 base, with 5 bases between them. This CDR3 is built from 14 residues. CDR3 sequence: CASSLGSSYNEQFF. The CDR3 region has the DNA TGTGCCAGCAGCTTAGGCAGTTCCTACAATGAGCAGTTCTTC. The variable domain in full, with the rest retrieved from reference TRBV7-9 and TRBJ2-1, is DTGVSQNPRHKITKRGQNVTFRCDPISEHNRLYWYRQTLGQGPEFLTYFQNEAQLEKSRLLSDRFSAERPKGSFSTLEIQRTEQGDSAMYLCASSLGSSYNEQFFGPGTRLTVL.

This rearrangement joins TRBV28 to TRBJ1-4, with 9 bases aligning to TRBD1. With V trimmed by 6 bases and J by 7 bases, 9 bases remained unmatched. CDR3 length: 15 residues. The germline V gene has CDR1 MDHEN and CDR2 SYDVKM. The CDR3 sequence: CASRRTGGLSEKLFF. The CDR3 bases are TGTGCCAGCAGGAGAACAGGGGGCTTGAGTGAAAAACTGTTTTTT.

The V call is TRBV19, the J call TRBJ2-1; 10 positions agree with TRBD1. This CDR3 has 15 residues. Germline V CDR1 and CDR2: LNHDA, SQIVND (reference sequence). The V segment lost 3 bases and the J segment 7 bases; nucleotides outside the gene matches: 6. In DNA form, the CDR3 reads TGTGCCAGTAGTATTGACAGGGGGCTGTTGAATGAGCAGTTCTTC. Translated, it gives CASSIDRGLLNEQFF.

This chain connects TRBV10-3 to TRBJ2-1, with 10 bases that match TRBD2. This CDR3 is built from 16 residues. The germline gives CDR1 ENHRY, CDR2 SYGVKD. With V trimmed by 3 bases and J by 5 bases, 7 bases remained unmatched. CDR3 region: CAISDESGRAHNEQFF. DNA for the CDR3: TGTGCCATCAGTGATGAGAGCGGGAGGGCTCACAATGAGCAGTTCTTC.

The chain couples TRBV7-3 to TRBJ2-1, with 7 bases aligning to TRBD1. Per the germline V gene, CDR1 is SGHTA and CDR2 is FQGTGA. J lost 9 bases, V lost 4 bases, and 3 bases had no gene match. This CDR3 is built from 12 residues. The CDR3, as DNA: TGTGCCAGCAGCTACACAGGGGTTGAGCAGTTCTTC. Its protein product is CASSYTGVEQFF. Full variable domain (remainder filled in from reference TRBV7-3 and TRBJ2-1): GAGVSQTPSNKVTEKGKYVELRCDPISGHTALYWYRQSLGQGPEFLIYFQGTGAADDSGLPNDRFFAVRPEGSVSTLKIQRTERGDSAVYLCASSYTGVEQFFGPGTRLTVL.

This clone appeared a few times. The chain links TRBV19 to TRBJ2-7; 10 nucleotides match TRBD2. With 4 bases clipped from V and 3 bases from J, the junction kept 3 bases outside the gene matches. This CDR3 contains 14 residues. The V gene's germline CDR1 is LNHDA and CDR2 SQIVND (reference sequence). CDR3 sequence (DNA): TGTGCCAGTAGTACTAGCGGGAGCTTCTACGAGCAGTACTTC. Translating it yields CASSTSGSFYEQYF.

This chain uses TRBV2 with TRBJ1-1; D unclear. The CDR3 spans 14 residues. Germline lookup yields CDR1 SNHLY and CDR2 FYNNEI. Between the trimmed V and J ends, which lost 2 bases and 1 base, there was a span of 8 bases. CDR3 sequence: CASSESRWNTEAFF. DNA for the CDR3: TGTGCCAGCAGTGAATCTCGATGGAACACTGAAGCTTTCTTT. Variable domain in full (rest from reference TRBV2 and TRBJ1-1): EPEVTQTPSHQVTQMGQEVILRCVPISNHLYFYWYRQILGQKVEFLVSFYNNEISEKSEIFDDQFSVERPDGSNFTLKIRSTKLEDSAMYFCASSESRWNTEAFFGQGTRLTVV.

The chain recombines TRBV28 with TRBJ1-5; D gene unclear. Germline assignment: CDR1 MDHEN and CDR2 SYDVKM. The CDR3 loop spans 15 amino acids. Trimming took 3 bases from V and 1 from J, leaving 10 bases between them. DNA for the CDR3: TGTGCCAGCAGTTTCCTGGCGGGGAGCAATCAGCCCCAGCATTTT. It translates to CASSFLAGSNQPQHF.

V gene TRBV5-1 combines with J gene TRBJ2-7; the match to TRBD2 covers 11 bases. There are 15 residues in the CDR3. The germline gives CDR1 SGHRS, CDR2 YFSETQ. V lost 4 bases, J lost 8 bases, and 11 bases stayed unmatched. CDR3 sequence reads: CASSSGTSGPPQQYF. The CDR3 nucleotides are TGCGCCAGCAGCAGCGGGACTAGCGGCCCACCTCAGCAGTACTTC.

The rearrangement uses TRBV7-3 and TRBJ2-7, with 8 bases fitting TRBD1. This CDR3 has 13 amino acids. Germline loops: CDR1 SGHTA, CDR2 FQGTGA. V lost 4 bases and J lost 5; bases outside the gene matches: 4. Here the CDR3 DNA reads TGTGCCAGCAGCTCTCAGACAGGGGACGAGCAGTACTTC. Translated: CASSSQTGDEQYF.

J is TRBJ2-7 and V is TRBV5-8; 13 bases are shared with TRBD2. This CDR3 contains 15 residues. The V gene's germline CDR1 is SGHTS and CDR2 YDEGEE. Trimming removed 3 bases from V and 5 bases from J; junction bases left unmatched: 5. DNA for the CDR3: TGTGCCAGCAGCTGGGCTGGACTAGCGGGAGACGAGCAGTACTTC. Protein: CASSWAGLAGDEQYF.

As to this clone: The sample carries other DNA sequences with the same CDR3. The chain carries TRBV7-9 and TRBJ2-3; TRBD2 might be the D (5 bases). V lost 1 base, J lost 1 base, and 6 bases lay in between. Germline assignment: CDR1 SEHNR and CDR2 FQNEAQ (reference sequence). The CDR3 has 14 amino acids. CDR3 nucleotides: TGTGCCAGCAGCTTAGGGCGGGGCACAGATACGCAGTATTTT. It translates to CASSLGRGTDTQYF.

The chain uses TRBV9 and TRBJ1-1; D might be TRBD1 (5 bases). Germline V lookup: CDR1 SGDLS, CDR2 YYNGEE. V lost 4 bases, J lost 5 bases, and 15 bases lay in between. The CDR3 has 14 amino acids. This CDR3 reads CASSPTAGGTEAFF. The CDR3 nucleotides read TGTGCCAGCAGCCCTACAGCGGGGGGGACTGAAGCTTTCTTT.

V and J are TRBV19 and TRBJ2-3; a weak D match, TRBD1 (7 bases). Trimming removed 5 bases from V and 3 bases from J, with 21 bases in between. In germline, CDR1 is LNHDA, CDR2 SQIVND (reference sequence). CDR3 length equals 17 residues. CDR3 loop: CASSVTKQGGATDTQYF. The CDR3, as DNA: TGTGCCAGTAGTGTAACCAAGCAGGGGGGAGCTACAGATACGCAGTATTTT.

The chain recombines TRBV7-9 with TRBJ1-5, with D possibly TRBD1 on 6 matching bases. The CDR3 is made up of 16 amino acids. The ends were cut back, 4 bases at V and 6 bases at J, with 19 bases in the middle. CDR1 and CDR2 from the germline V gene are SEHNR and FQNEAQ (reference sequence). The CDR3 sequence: CASSSLGGLTSQPQHF. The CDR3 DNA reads TGTGCCAGCAGCTCTCTGGGGGGGCTAACGAGTCAGCCCCAGCATTTT.

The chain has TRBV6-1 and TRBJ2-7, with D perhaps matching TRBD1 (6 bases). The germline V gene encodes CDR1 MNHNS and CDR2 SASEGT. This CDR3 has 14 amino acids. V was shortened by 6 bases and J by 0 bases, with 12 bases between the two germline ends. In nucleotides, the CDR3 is TGTGCCAGCAGATACAGGGTACCCTCCTACGAGCAGTACTTC. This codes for CASRYRVPSYEQYF.

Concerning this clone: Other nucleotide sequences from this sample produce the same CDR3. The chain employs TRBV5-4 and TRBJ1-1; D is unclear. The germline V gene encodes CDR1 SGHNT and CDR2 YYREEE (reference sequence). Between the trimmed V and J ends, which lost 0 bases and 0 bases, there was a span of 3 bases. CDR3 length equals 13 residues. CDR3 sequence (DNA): TGTGCCAGCAGCTTGGGGTTGAACACTGAAGCTTTCTTT. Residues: CASSLGLNTEAFF.

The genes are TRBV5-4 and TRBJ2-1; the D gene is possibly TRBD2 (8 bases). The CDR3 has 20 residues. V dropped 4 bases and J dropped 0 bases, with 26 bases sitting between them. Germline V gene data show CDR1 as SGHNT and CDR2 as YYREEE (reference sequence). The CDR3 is CASSPSTGTAGTSSYNEQFF. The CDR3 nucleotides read TGTGCCAGCAGCCCATCGACCGGGACAGCCGGGACTAGCTCCTACAATGAGCAGTTCTTC.

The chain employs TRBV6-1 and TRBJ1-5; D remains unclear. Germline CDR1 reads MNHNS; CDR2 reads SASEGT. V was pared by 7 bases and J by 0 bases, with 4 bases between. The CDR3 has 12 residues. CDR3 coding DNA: TGTGCCAGCAAAAATAGCAATCAGCCCCAGCATTTT. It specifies CASKNSNQPQHF.

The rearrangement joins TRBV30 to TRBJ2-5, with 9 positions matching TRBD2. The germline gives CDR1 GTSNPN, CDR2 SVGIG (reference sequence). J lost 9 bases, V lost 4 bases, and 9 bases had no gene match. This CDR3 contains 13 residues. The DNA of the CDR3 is TGTGCCTGGATGTCTAGCGGGGCCCAACCCCAGTACTTC. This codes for CAWMSSGAQPQYF.

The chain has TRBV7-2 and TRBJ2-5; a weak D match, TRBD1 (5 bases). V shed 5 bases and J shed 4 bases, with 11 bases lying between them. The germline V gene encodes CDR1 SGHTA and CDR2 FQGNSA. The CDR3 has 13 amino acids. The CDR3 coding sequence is TGTGCCAGCAGCGTAAGGGGTGGAGAGACCCAGTACTTC. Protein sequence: CASSVRGGETQYF.

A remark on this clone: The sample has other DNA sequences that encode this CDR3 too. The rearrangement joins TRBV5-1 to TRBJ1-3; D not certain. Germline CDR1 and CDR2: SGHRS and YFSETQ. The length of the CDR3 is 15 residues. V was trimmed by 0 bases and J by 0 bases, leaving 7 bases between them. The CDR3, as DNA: TGCGCCAGCAGCTTGGCCGGATTCTCTGGAAACACCATATATTTT. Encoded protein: CASSLAGFSGNTIYF. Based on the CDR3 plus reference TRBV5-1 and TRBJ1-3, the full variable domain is KAGVTQTPRYLIKTRGQQVTLSCSPISGHRSVSWYQQTPGQGLQFLFEYFSETQRNKGNFPGRFSGRQFSNSRSEMNVSTLELGDSALYLCASSLAGFSGNTIYFGEGSWLTVV.

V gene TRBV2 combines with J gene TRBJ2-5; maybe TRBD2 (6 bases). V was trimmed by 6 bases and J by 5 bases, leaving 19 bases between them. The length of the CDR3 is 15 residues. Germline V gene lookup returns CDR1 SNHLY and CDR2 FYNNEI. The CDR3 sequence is CASRHLGGIQETQYF. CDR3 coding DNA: TGTGCCAGCAGACACCTCGGCGGGATCCAGGAGACCCAGTACTTC. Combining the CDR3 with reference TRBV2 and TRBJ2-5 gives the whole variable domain EPEVTQTPSHQVTQMGQEVILRCVPISNHLYFYWYRQILGQKVEFLVSFYNNEISEKSEIFDDQFSVERPDGSNFTLKIRSTKLEDSAMYFCASRHLGGIQETQYFGPGTRLLVL.

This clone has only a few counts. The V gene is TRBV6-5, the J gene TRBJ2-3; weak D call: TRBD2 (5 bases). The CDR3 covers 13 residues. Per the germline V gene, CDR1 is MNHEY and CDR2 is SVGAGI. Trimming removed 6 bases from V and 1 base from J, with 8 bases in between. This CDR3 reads CASRFSGTDTQYF. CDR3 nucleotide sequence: TGTGCCAGCAGATTTAGCGGCACAGATACGCAGTATTTT.